Below are 25 T cell receptor beta chains sequenced from a single sample in a study of blood T cell repertoires in COVID-19. Some clones are missing from TCRdb's copy, which holds only in-frame ones; the method was immunoSEQ multiplex PCR. The table records 150,000 to 160,000 clones, roughly 84% of them present only once. Input material: peripheral blood. Source of these receptors: a man aged 55 to 70 with COVID-19, enrolled during active disease.

The chain couples TRBV12-3 or TRBV12-4 to TRBJ1-2, with TRBD1 identical over 8 bases. V lost 10 bases and J lost 4; bases outside the gene matches: 8. The CDR3 runs 13 residues. The CDR3 nucleotides read TGTGCCACCCAGGGACAGGCGGGCTATGGCTACACCTTC. It translates to CATQGQAGYGYTF.

V is TRBV9 and J is TRBJ1-3; 7 bases map to TRBD1. The CDR3 runs 15 residues. Trimming at V came to 3 bases and at J to 2 bases, leaving 5 bases not matched to a gene. CDR1 is SGDLS, CDR2 YYNGEE, per germline. As DNA, the CDR3 is TGTGCCAGCAGCGGCGCGACAGGGCCTGGAAACACCATATATTTT. It translates to CASSGATGPGNTIYF.

A note on this clone: One end of the junction does not line up with germline, which may come from a read error. The V call is TRBV7-2, the J call TRBJ2-7; D is possibly TRBD1 (7 bases). Germline assignment: CDR1 SGHTA and CDR2 FQGNSA. This CDR3 has 16 amino acids. Here the CDR3 DNA reads TGTGCCAGCAGCCTAGCGACGGGACAGAGAACCTACGAGCAGTACTTC. Amino acids: CASSLATGQRTYEQYF.

The chain is built from TRBV27 and TRBJ1-2, with D perhaps matching TRBD1 (5 bases). Germline CDR1 and CDR2: MNHEY and SMNVEV (reference sequence). This CDR3 region has 14 residues. Trimming left V 8 bases short and J 8 bases short, with 21 bases between. CDR3: CASGTWGGAGGYTF. CDR3 nucleotide sequence: TGTGCCAGCGGGACGTGGGGCGGCGCGGGGGGCTACACCTTC.

The chain employs TRBV2 and TRBJ1-5; 8 bases are a match to TRBD1. Per germline, CDR1 SNHLY and CDR2 FYNNEI. The CDR3 spans 14 residues. J lost 7 bases, V lost 4 bases, and 6 bases had no gene match. The DNA for the CDR3 is TGTGCCAGCAGTGGACAGGGGTCTGAACAGCCCCAGCATTTT. Translation: CASSGQGSEQPQHF. The full variable domain, rest sourced from reference TRBV2 and TRBJ1-5, is EPEVTQTPSHQVTQMGQEVILRCVPISNHLYFYWYRQILGQKVEFLVSFYNNEISEKSEIFDDQFSVERPDGSNFTLKIRSTKLEDSAMYFCASSGQGSEQPQHFGDGTRLSIL.

The chain has TRBV11-1 and TRBJ2-7; TRBD1 matches at 8 bases. This CDR3 is 16 amino acids long. Germline CDR1 is SGHAT and CDR2 is FQDESV (reference sequence). After removal of 4 bases from V and 0 bases from J, the junction contained 8 bases not matched to a gene. The CDR3 protein is CASSSNPGGSSYEQYF. CDR3 sequence (DNA): TGTGCCAGCAGCTCAAATCCAGGGGGCAGCTCCTACGAGCAGTACTTC.

The chain couples TRBV28 to TRBJ1-2, with D tentatively TRBD1 (6 bases). The V and J ends lost 5 bases and 7 bases respectively, with 8 bases between them. CDR3 length: 11 amino acids. The V gene's germline CDR1 is MDHEN and CDR2 SYDVKM. For the CDR3, the DNA is TGTGCCAGCAGTCAGGGGAGTGGCTACACCTTC. This gives the protein CASSQGSGYTF.

The J gene is TRBJ1-2, the V gene TRBV24-1; 7 nucleotides agree with TRBD1. Germline CDR1 reads KGHDR; CDR2 reads SFDVKD. After removal of 2 bases from V and 4 bases from J, the junction contained 9 bases not matched to a gene. The CDR3 is 16 residues long. The CDR3 coding sequence is TGTGCCACCAGTGATTCCTCGACAGGGCATAGCTATGGCTACACCTTC. This gives the protein CATSDSSTGHSYGYTF.

This rearrangement joins TRBV6-5 to TRBJ1-2, with D unresolved. In germline, CDR1 is MNHEY, CDR2 SVGAGI. V gave up 6 bases and J gave up 0 bases, with 8 bases separating them. The CDR3 totals 13 residues. CDR3 sequence reads: CASSPGSNYGYTF. In nucleotides, the CDR3 is TGTGCCAGCAGCCCGGGGTCTAACTATGGCTACACCTTC.

In this sample, this clone turned up once. CDR3 sequence (DNA): TGTGCCAGCTCACCCGGGACAGAAACTTATGGCTACACCTTC. Amino acid sequence: CASSPGTETYGYTF. This chain uses TRBV18 with TRBJ1-2, with 7 bases matching TRBD1. CDR1 and CDR2 from the germline V gene are KGHSH and LQKENI. This CDR3 is built from 14 residues. V lost 3 bases to trimming and J lost 5 bases; unmatched junction nucleotides: 6.

On this clone: Other DNA sequences of this sample code for an identical CDR3. The chain links TRBV6-2 or TRBV6-3 to TRBJ1-5, with 9 bases identical to TRBD1. Germline values: CDR1 MNHEY, CDR2 SVGEGT. Trimming at V came to 6 bases and at J to 2 bases, leaving 8 bases not matched to a gene. The CDR3 has 16 residues. The CDR3 spells CASSRTGGAGNQPQHF. Here the CDR3 DNA reads TGTGCCAGCAGCCGAACAGGGGGCGCGGGCAATCAGCCCCAGCATTTT.

The genes are TRBV28 and TRBJ1-2; D gene unclear. In germline, CDR1 is MDHEN, CDR2 SYDVKM. V lost 5 bases and J 8 bases, leaving 24 bases between the germline ends. This CDR3 spans 16 amino acids. The CDR3 spells CASSTRRRGFPSGYTF. Written as DNA, the CDR3 is TGTGCCAGCAGTACCCGAAGACGGGGATTCCCTAGCGGCTACACCTTC.

This clone appeared a few times. This chain links TRBV20-1 with TRBJ1-2; no clear D gene. Deletions cut 3 bases from V and 6 bases from J, with 8 bases between. CDR1 and CDR2 (germline): DFQATT, SNEGSKA (reference sequence). The CDR3 runs to 11 residues. CDR3 residues: CSASHLNGYTF. In DNA form, the CDR3 reads TGCAGTGCTAGTCACTTGAATGGCTACACCTTC.

This rearrangement joins TRBV19 to TRBJ1-2, with D unresolved. Germline loops: CDR1 LNHDA, CDR2 SQIVND (reference sequence). The CDR3 spans 14 residues. Trimming removed 4 bases from V and 3 bases from J, with 12 bases in between. The CDR3 coding sequence is TGTGCCAGTAGTAACAGAGTTAGCGACTATGGCTACACCTTC. It encodes CASSNRVSDYGYTF.

The J gene is TRBJ1-1, the V gene TRBV19, with D possibly matching TRBD1 (6 bases). Trimming took 5 bases from V and 4 from J, leaving 14 bases between them. Germline CDR1 reads LNHDA; CDR2 reads SQIVND (reference sequence). This CDR3 has 14 residues. In DNA form, the CDR3 reads TGTGCCAGTAGTGTGACAGGTTGGAGCACTGAAGCTTTCTTT. Translating gives CASSVTGWSTEAFF.

The chain recombines TRBV19 with TRBJ2-2; 7 nucleotides line up with TRBD2. V gave up 4 bases and J gave up 4 bases; unmatched junction bases: 12. The germline V gene encodes CDR1 LNHDA and CDR2 SQIVND (reference sequence). The CDR3 loop spans 17 amino acids. The CDR3 nucleotides are TGTGCCAGTAGTAGGGTCGGCGCGGGAGCGGCCACCGGGGAGCTGTTTTTT. Its protein is CASSRVGAGAATGELFF.

The rearrangement links TRBV27 to TRBJ1-5; D gene unclear. This CDR3 is 17 amino acids long. Germline CDR1 reads MNHEY; CDR2 reads SMNVEV (reference sequence). The V end was cut by 4 bases, the J end by 0 bases, with 16 bases between. For the CDR3, the DNA is TGTGCCAGCAGTTCTAACAGCCTTACCTATAGCAATCAGCCCCAGCATTTT. It is translated as CASSSNSLTYSNQPQHF.

This chain connects TRBV11-2 to TRBJ1-2; D is uncertain. Trimming left V 0 bases short and J 4 bases short, with 9 bases between. Germline V gene lookup returns CDR1 SGHAT and CDR2 FQNNGV. The CDR3 runs 14 residues. This CDR3 is CASSLDYSSYGYTF. The CDR3 coding sequence is TGTGCCAGCAGCTTAGATTACAGTAGCTATGGCTACACCTTC.

The chain joins TRBV10-3 to TRBJ2-2; perhaps TRBD2 as D (6 bases). V lost 2 bases and J 4 bases, leaving 11 bases between the germline ends. Germline V gene lookup returns CDR1 ENHRY and CDR2 SYGVKD. This CDR3 is 15 amino acids long. CDR3 coding DNA: TGTGCCATCAGTGAGGCGGGGAAGATCACCGGGGAGCTGTTTTTT. Translation: CAISEAGKITGELFF.

This rearrangement joins TRBV5-6 to TRBJ2-3, with 7 bases identical to TRBD1. Germline values: CDR1 SGHDT, CDR2 YYEEEE. V shed 4 bases and J 4 bases; nucleotides not matched to a gene: 6. This CDR3 comprises 14 residues. CDR3 bases: TGTGCCAGCAGCCTCGACAGGGTGGCAGATACGCAGTATTTT. It is translated as CASSLDRVADTQYF.

The chain employs TRBV5-1 and TRBJ2-7, with D possibly TRBD2 on 5 matching bases. Trimming stripped 4 bases from V and 7 bases from J, with 12 bases between. This CDR3 is built from 12 residues. Germline lookup yields CDR1 SGHRS and CDR2 YFSETQ. The CDR3 loop reads CASSLDQREQYF. In DNA form, the CDR3 reads TGCGCCAGCAGCCTGGACCAGCGGGAGCAGTACTTC. Using reference TRBV5-1 and TRBJ2-7 for the parts outside the CDR3, the full variable domain is KAGVTQTPRYLIKTRGQQVTLSCSPISGHRSVSWYQQTPGQGLQFLFEYFSETQRNKGNFPGRFSGRQFSNSRSEMNVSTLELGDSALYLCASSLDQREQYFGPGTRLTVT.

The chain links TRBV6-1 to TRBJ2-1; maybe TRBD1 (5 bases). V shed 2 bases and J shed 0 bases, with 11 bases lying between them. Germline CDR1 and CDR2: MNHNS and SASEGT. This CDR3 contains 16 residues. This CDR3 is CASSEFGRGSYNEQFF. For the CDR3, the DNA is TGTGCCAGCAGTGAATTCGGTAGGGGCTCCTACAATGAGCAGTTCTTC.

This chain joins TRBV28 and TRBJ1-2; 7 bases are a match to TRBD1. The V and J ends lost 5 bases and 4 bases, in that order; junction bases with no gene match: 4. The germline gives CDR1 MDHEN, CDR2 SYDVKM. CDR3 length: 13 amino acids. DNA of the CDR3: TGTGCCAGCAGTCGGACAGGAGTCTATGGCTACACCTTC. The encoded protein is CASSRTGVYGYTF.

The chain links TRBV7-2 to TRBJ2-5; weak D call: TRBD2 (6 bases). CDR1 SGHTA and CDR2 FQGNSA come from the germline V gene. Deletions cut 5 bases from V and 9 bases from J, with 22 bases between. This CDR3 comprises 15 residues. The CDR3 DNA sequence: TGTGCCAGCAGCACCACCTCTAGCGTTCCCCGGGCCCAGTACTTC. Encoded protein: CASSTTSSVPRAQYF.

The V call is TRBV7-2, the J call TRBJ2-5; no definite D call. Germline loops: CDR1 SGHTA, CDR2 FQGNSA. V gave up 1 base and J gave up 5 bases, with 5 bases separating them. CDR3 size: 12 residues. CDR3 sequence: CASSLGRETQYF. DNA of the CDR3: TGTGCCAGCAGCTTAGGGCGGGAGACCCAGTACTTC. Full variable domain (remainder filled in from reference TRBV7-2 and TRBJ2-5): GAGVSQSPSNKVTEKGKDVELRCDPISGHTALYWYRQSLGQGLEFLIYFQGNSAPDKSGLPSDRFSAERTGGSVSTLTIQRTQQEDSAVYLCASSLGRETQYFGPGTRLLVL.